Listed below are T cell receptor beta chains from one sample, sequenced in a study of T cell responses to AZD1222 COVID-19 vaccine. Assay: immunoSEQ multiplex PCR; the TCRdb copy retains only in-frame clones and omits some. The data show about 140,000 clones, with about 89% seen just once and about 7.5% held by the top ten. The sample in question was peripheral blood, obtained 28 days after the second dose of the MenACWY control vaccine. These receptors were obtained from an adult who received the MenACWY meningococcal vaccine as a control. The CDR3 runs from the conserved cysteine through the conserved F or W. The D gene is left open where the match is weak. Not every row has a clone size; where given, it reads once, few, many or a size class.

-	TRBJ2-4	-	TRBV28	TGTGCCAGCAGTTTCCAGGGGAACATTCAGTACTTC	CASSFQGNIQYF
-	TRBJ2-1	-	TRBV19	TGTGCCAGTGGAAAGGGTCGGGGCGCCCGGACCAATGAGCAGTTCTTC	CASGKGRGARTNEQFF
once	TRBJ2-3	-	TRBV29-1	TGCAGCGTTGAATTGGGCTTTACGCAGTATTTT	CSVELGFTQYF
-	TRBJ2-3	-	TRBV11-2	TGTGCCAGCAGCTCCGGGACAATAGCAGATACGCAGTATTTT	CASSSGTIADTQYF
-	TRBJ2-3	-	TRBV29-1	TGCAGCGTCAGAGACGGGCGATCGGGCACAGATACGCAGTATTTT	CSVRDGRSGTDTQYF
-	TRBJ2-4	TRBD2	TRBV7-2	TGTGCCAGCAGCTTAGAGTCTAGCGGTGGGAACATTCAGTACTTC	CASSLESSGGNIQYF
-	TRBJ1-1	-	TRBV30	TGTGCCTGGAGTGGTCTGGTGAACACTGAAGCTTTCTTT	CAWSGLVNTEAFF
-	TRBJ2-3	TRBD2	TRBV11-3	TGTGCCAGCAGCTCCCCCCTACTAGCGGGGGACACAGATACGCAGTATTTT	CASSSPLLAGDTDTQYF
-	TRBJ1-3	-	TRBV28	TGTGCCAGCAGTTTACAGGGACGCTCTGGAAACACCATATATTTT	CASSLQGRSGNTIYF
-	TRBJ2-6	TRBD1	TRBV11-3	TGTGCCAGCAGCCTAGGGACAGGGACTGGGGCCAACGTCCTGACTTTC	CASSLGTGTGANVLTF
-	TRBJ2-5	TRBD2	TRBV6-2/TRBV6-3	TGTGCCAGCAGTTCCGGGACTAGATACCAAGAGGCCCAGTACTTC	CASSSGTRYQEAQYF
-	TRBJ2-7	TRBD1	TRBV7-2	TGTGCCAGCAGCTCCACAGGGGGCGCGGGCGAGCAGTACTTC	CASSSTGGAGEQYF
-	TRBJ2-2	-	TRBV11-1	TGTGCCAGCAGCTTAGGGTCTGGGAGCGGCGGGGAGCTGTTTTTT	CASSLGSGSGGELFF
-	TRBJ1-6	TRBD1	TRBV19	TGTGCCAGTAGTCTGAACGACAGGGGGGCTTCACCCCTCCACTTT	CASSLNDRGASPLHF
-	TRBJ2-3	TRBD2	TRBV29-1	TGCAGCGTTGAGGCGGGGGGGAGGGATACGCAGTATTTT	CSVEAGGRDTQYF
-	TRBJ2-1	TRBD2	TRBV9	TGTGCCAGCAGCGTAGGCCCAGCGGGAGGCTTCAATGAGCAGTTCTTC	CASSVGPAGGFNEQFF
-	TRBJ2-1	-	TRBV5-4	TGTGCCAGCAGCCCCCCTAATTCCTATGAGCAGTTCTTC	CASSPPNSYEQFF
-	TRBJ1-1	TRBD1	TRBV3-1/TRBV3-2	TGTGCCAGCAGCCAAGTAGCCTGGACAGGGAGTATCTCTGAAGCTTTCTTT	CASSQVAWTGSISEAFF
-	TRBJ2-2	-	TRBV6-5	TGTGCCAGCAGTTCCCAGGGTGGCGGGGAGCTGTTTTTT	CASSSQGGGELFF
-	TRBJ2-7	-	TRBV6-2/TRBV6-3	TGTGCCAGCAGCATGGTGGGAGCTGGGACCTACGAGCAGTACTTC	CASSMVGAGTYEQYF
few	TRBJ2-3	TRBD2	TRBV7-8	TGTGCCAGCAGCCTCCGGGCTAGCGGGAACTCAGATACGCAGTATTTT	CASSLRASGNSDTQYF
-	TRBJ1-2	TRBD1	TRBV12-3/TRBV12-4	TGTGCCAGCAGTTTCCGGACAGGAGCCTTCACCTTC	CASSFRTGAFTF
-	TRBJ2-5	TRBD1	TRBV5-1	TGCGCCAGCAGCCCAGGGGGCGAGACGGAGACCCAGTACTTC	CASSPGGETETQYF
-	TRBJ2-6	-	TRBV29-1	TGCAGCGTAAGGGACTCTGGGGCCAACGTCCTGACTTTC	CSVRDSGANVLTF
-	TRBJ2-7	-	TRBV11-2	TGTGCCAGCAGCTTACCCAACTACGAGCAGTACTTC	CASSLPNYEQYF
-	TRBJ2-7	-	TRBV7-2	TGTGCCAGCAGCCACAACAGGCAGTACGAGCAGTACTTC	CASSHNRQYEQYF
-	TRBJ2-2	TRBD2	TRBV9	TGTGCCAGCAGCGCTACTAGCGTCGCGAACACCGGGGAGCTGTTTTTT	CASSATSVANTGELFF
once	TRBJ2-3	TRBD1	TRBV5-1	TGCGCCAGCAGCAAATCCGGGACAGAGTCCACAGATACGCAGTATTTT	CASSKSGTESTDTQYF
-	TRBJ1-2	-	TRBV3-1/TRBV3-2	TGTGCCAGCAGCCAAACTTTACGGGTTGGCTATGGCTACACCTTC	CASSQTLRVGYGYTF
-	TRBJ1-6	-	TRBV5-1	TGCGTCAGCAGCTCCGGACAATCCTCCAATTCACCCCTCCACTTT	CVSSSGQSSNSPLHF
-	TRBJ1-3	-	TRBV18	TGTGCCAGCTCACCGAGTTGGGCAGGGAGCTCTGGAAACACCATATATTTT	CASSPSWAGSSGNTIYF
-	TRBJ2-2	-	TRBV3-1/TRBV3-2	TGTGCCAGCAGCCAAGAAGGTGAGGACAAGTTAAACACCGGGGAGCTGTTTTTT	CASSQEGEDKLNTGELFF
-	TRBJ2-1	TRBD2	TRBV24-1	TGTGCCACCAGTGATTCGGCGGGAGCGGGAGAGCAGTTCTTC	CATSDSAGAGEQFF
once	TRBJ1-5	-	TRBV3-1/TRBV3-2	TGTGCCAGCAGCCAAGATTCGCAGGGGTCCAGTCAGCCCCAGCATTTT	CASSQDSQGSSQPQHF
-	TRBJ1-5	TRBD1	TRBV30	TGTGCCTGGAGTGTACGGGACAGACTTAATCAGCCCCAGCATTTT	CAWSVRDRLNQPQHF
-	TRBJ2-3	TRBD1	TRBV6-2/TRBV6-3	TGTGCCAGCCGTTTGACAGGGAGCGGCACAGATACGCAGTATTTT	CASRLTGSGTDTQYF
-	TRBJ1-2	-	TRBV2	TGTGCCAGCAGTGAAGCTACAGGGACCTTCTATGGCTACACCTTC	CASSEATGTFYGYTF
-	TRBJ2-1	TRBD2	TRBV11-2	TGTGCCAGCAGCTTAGCGGCTAGCGGGAGTGGAGTGAGGAATGAGCAGTTCTTC	CASSLAASGSGVRNEQFF
-	TRBJ2-7	-	TRBV2	TGTGCCAGCAGTGCTCCCCCGGGGACCTACGAGCAGTACTTC	CASSAPPGTYEQYF
-	TRBJ2-3	-	TRBV28	TGTGCCAGCAGTTCCCCTACAGGGTTTGGCGATACGCAGTATTTT	CASSSPTGFGDTQYF
-	TRBJ2-2	TRBD2	TRBV11-3	TGTGCCAGCAGCTTAATGCCGGGACTAGCGTTCGTCGGGGAGCTGTTTTTT	CASSLMPGLAFVGELFF
-	TRBJ1-2	TRBD1	TRBV29-1	TGCAGCGTGGCAGGGGGCTCGGACTATGGCTACACCTTC	CSVAGGSDYGYTF
-	TRBJ2-2	TRBD1	TRBV24-1	TGTGCCACCAGTGATCGGGGACAGGGGGCCCCCGGGGAGCTGTTTTTT	CATSDRGQGAPGELFF
-	TRBJ1-2	TRBD1	TRBV12-3/TRBV12-4	TGTGCCACCTCGGGACAGGGCTTCGATGGCTACACCTTC	CATSGQGFDGYTF
-	TRBJ1-2	-	TRBV7-2	TGTGCCAGCAGCTTCTCAAGGGATAACTATGGCTACACCTTC	CASSFSRDNYGYTF